This TCR beta chain was documented in a study of T cell changes during pregnancy in multiple sclerosis. The protocol was immunoSEQ multiplex PCR, while the TCRdb copy is restricted to in-frame clones and leaves out a portion. The profile covers about 40,000 clones, with approximately 90% appearing a single time and 0.55% to 0.7% taken by the ten largest. Per germline, CDR1 LGHNA and CDR2 YSLEER. V was shortened by 5 bases and J by 4 bases, with 20 bases between the two germline ends. This CDR3 region has 16 residues. The V and J genes are TRBV4-3 and TRBJ1-1; maybe TRBD1 (6 bases). The sequence came from a female donor with multiple sclerosis, enrolled in a pregnancy study. This specimen was CD4+ T cells from peripheral blood mononuclear cells, taken before pregnancy. This CDR3 reads CASSSGVENWGTEAFF. The CDR3 nucleotides read TGCGCCAGCAGCTCAGGGGTGGAGAACTGGGGCACTGAAGCTTTCTTT.